The text below deals with one T cell receptor beta chain. Its cognate antigen is unknown. Germline V gives CDR1 LNHDA, CDR2 SQIVND (reference sequence). CDR3 length: 13 residues. This record comes from a study of T cells expressing NK-cell markers. Turning to the study itself: The authors derived TCR beta repertoires from sorted CD3+CD56+NKG2C+, CD3+CD56+NKG2C- and CD3+CD56-NKG2C+ T cells. Findings and caveats of the study: In several donors, dominant clonotypes made up about 25-60.1% of CD3+CD56-NKG2C+ cells. In roughly six donors, dominant CD3+CD56+NKG2C+ clonotypes ranked among the top 10 CD8+ clonotypes.

TCRdb re-called the 5' RACE reads; one entry per CDR3 protein, DNA not given. This table lists some 190,000 distinct CDR3 sequences. The sample taken for sequencing was blood T cells: a sorted CD56 or NKG2C T cell subset, CD4+ or CD8+ T cells, or bulk PBMC T cells (not recorded which). The receptor was isolated from a man aged 18-75 years in good health. The chain uses TRBV19 and TRBJ1-1; TCRdb reports TRBD1, a call that lacks DNA to check it against. CDR3 region: CASTPLGQLEAFF.